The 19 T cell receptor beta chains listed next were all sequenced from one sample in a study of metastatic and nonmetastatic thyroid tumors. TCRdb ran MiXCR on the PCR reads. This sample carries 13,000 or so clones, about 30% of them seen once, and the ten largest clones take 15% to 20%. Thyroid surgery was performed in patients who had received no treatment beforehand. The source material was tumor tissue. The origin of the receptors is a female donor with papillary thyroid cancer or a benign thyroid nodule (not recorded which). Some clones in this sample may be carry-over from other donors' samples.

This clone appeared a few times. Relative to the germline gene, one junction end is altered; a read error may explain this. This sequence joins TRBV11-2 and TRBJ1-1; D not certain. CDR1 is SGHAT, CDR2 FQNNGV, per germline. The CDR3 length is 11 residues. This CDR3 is CAISTLTEAFF. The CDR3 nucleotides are TGTGCCATCAGCACGCTCACTGAAGCTTTCTTT.

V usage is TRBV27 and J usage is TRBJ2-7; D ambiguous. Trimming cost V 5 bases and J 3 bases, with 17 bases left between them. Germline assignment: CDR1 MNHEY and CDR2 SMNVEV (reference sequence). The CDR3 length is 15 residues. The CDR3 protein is CASSPGSIPGYEQYF. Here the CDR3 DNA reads TGTGCCAGCAGTCCCGGGTCGATCCCTGGCTACGAGCAGTACTTC.

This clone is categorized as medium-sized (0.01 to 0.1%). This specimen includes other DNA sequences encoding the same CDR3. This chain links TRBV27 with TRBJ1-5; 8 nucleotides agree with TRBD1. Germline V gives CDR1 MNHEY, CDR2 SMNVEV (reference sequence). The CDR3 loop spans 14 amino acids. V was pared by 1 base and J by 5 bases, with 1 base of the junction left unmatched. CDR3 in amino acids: CASSLYRGDQPQHF. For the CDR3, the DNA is TGTGCCAGCAGTTTATACAGGGGGGATCAGCCCCAGCATTTT.

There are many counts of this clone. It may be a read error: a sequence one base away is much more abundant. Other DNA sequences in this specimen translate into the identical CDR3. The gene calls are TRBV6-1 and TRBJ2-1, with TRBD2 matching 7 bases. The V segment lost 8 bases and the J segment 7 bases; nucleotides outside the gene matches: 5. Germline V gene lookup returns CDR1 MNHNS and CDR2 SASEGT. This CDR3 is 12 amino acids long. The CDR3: CASGGEGNEQFF. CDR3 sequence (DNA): TGTGCCAGCGGAGGGGAGGGGAATGAGCAGTTCTTC.

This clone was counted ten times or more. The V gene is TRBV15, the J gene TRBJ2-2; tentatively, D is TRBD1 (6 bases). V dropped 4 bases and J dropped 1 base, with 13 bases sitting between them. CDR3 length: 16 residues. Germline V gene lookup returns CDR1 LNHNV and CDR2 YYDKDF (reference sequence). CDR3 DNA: TGTGCCACCAGCATCTATGCAGGGGAGAACACCGGGGAGCTGTTTTTT. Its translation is CATSIYAGENTGELFF.

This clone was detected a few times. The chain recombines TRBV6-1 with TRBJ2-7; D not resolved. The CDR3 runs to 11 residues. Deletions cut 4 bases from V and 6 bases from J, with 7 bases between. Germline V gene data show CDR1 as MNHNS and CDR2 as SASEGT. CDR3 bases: TGTGCCAGCAGTGGCCCTGCCGAGCAGTACTTC. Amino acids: CASSGPAEQYF.

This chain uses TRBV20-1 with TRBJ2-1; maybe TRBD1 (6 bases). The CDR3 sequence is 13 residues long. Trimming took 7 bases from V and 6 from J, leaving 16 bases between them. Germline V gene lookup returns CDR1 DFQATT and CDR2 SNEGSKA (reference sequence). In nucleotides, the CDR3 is TGCAGTGTTGTGGACAGTCACTCCAATGAGCAGTTCTTC. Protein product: CSVVDSHSNEQFF.

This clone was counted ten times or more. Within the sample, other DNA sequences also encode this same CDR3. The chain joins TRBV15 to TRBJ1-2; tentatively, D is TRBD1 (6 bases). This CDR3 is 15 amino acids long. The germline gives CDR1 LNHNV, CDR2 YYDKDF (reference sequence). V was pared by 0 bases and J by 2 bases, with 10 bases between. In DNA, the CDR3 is TGTGCCACCAGCAGAGACAGGGGAAGGAACTATGGCTACACCTTC. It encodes CATSRDRGRNYGYTF.

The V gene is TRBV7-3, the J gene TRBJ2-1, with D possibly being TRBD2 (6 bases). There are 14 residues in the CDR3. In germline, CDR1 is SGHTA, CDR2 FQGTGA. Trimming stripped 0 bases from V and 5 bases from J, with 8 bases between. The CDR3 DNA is TGTGCCAGCAGCTTAACGAGGAGGGACAATGAGCAGTTCTTC. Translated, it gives CASSLTRRDNEQFF.

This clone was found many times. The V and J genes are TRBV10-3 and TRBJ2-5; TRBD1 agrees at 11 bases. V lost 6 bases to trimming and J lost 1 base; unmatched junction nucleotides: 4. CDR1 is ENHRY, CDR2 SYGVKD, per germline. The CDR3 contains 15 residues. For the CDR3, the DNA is TGTGCCATCAGGAGGGGGACAGGGGGCCAAGAGACCCAGTACTTC. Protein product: CAIRRGTGGQETQYF.

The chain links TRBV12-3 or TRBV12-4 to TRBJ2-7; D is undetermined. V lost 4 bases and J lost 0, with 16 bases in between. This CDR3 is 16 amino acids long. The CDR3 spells CASSSSPGTVSYEQYF. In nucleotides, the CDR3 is TGTGCCAGCAGTTCGAGCCCTGGTACTGTCTCCTACGAGCAGTACTTC.

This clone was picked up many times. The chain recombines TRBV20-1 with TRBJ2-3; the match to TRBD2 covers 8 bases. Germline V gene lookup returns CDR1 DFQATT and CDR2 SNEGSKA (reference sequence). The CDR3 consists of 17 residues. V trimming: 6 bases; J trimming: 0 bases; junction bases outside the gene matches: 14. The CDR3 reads CSAPWGRASGSTDTQYF. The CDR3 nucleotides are TGCAGTGCACCTTGGGGGCGAGCTAGCGGGAGCACAGATACGCAGTATTTT.

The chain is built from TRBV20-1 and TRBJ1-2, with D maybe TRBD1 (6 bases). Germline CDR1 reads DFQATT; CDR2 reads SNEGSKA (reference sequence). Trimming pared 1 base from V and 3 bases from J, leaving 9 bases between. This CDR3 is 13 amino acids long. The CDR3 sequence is CSARATGYYGYTF. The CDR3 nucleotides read TGCAGTGCTAGAGCCACAGGGTACTATGGCTACACCTTC.

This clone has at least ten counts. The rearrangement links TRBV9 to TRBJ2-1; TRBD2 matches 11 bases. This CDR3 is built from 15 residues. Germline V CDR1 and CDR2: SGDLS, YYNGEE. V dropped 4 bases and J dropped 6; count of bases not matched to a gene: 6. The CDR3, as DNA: TGTGCCAGCAGCCCCTCTAGCGGGAGGACCAATGAGCAGTTCTTC. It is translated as CASSPSSGRTNEQFF.

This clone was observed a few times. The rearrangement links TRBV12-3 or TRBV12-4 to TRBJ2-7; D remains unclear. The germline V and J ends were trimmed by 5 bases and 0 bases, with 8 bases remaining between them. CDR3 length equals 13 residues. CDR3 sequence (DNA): TGTGCCAGCAGTCAACACAGCTCCTACGAGCAGTACTTC. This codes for CASSQHSSYEQYF.

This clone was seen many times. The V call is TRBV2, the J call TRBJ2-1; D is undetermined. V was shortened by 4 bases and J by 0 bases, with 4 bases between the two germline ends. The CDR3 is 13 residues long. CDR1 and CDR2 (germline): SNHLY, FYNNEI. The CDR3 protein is CASSGSSYNEQFF. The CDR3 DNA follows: TGTGCCAGCAGTGGCAGCTCCTACAATGAGCAGTTCTTC. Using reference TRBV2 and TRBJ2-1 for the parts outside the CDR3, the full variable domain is EPEVTQTPSHQVTQMGQEVILRCVPISNHLYFYWYRQILGQKVEFLVSFYNNEISEKSEIFDDQFSVERPDGSNFTLKIRSTKLEDSAMYFCASSGSSYNEQFFGPGTRLTVL.

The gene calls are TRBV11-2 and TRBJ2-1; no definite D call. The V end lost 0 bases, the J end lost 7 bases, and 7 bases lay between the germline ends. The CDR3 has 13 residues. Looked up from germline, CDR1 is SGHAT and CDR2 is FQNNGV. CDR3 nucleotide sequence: TGTGCCAGCAGCTTAGATCCGTCTAATGAGCAGTTCTTC. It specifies CASSLDPSNEQFF.

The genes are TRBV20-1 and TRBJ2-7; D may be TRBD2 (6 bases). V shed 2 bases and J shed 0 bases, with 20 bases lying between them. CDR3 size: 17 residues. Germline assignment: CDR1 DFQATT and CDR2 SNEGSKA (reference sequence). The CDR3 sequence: CSARQVLEDYGSYEQYF. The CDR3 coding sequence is TGCAGTGCTAGACAGGTTCTGGAGGACTACGGCTCCTACGAGCAGTACTTC.

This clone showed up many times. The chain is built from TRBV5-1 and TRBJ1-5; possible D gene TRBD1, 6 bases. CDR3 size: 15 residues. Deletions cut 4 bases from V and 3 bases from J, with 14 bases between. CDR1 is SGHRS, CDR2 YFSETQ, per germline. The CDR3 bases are TGCGCCAGCAGCCCGACAGGTGGTAACAATCAGCCCCAGCATTTT. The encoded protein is CASSPTGGNNQPQHF.